The 21 T cell receptor beta chains below come from one sample, sequenced in a study of brain T cells in children with intractable seizures. Measured with immunoSEQ multiplex PCR; TCRdb has only the in-frame clones, and not every one. The data contain 340,000 or so clones, over 90% of them singletons. Noted time point: blood from clinic visit 5 months post-surgery; TSC patient then seizure free. This material consisted of peripheral blood, taken about 5 months after surgery. The receptors come from a boy younger than two with tuberous sclerosis and intractable seizures.

The CDR3 DNA is TGTGCCAGCAGGGGTCGGACTAGCGGTTACAATGAGCAGTTCTTC. Protein sequence: CASRGRTSGYNEQFF. The chain joins TRBV7-8 to TRBJ2-1, with 10 bases fitting TRBD2. CDR1 is SGHVS, CDR2 FQNEAQ, per germline. There are 15 residues in the CDR3. Trimming at V came to 6 bases and at J to 4 bases, leaving 6 bases not matched to a gene.

The chain uses TRBV4-2 and TRBJ2-1, with 10 bases aligning to TRBD2. V dropped 0 bases and J dropped 7; count of bases not matched to a gene: 3. The CDR3 runs to 15 residues. Germline CDR1 LGHNA, CDR2 YNFKEQ. CDR3 sequence reads: CASSQESSGRNEQFF. The CDR3 nucleotides read TGTGCCAGCAGCCAAGAGAGTAGCGGGAGGAATGAGCAGTTCTTC.

The CDR3 here is CASSEGQGAHEQYF. The DNA for the CDR3 is TGTGCCAGCAGTGAGGGACAGGGTGCCCACGAGCAGTACTTC. The chain links TRBV25-1 to TRBJ2-7; TRBD1 agrees at 9 bases. This CDR3 comprises 14 residues. Trimming took 3 bases from V and 5 from J; bases not matched to a gene: 5. CDR1 is MGHDK and CDR2 is SYGVNS in the germline V gene.

This chain joins TRBV24-1 and TRBJ2-3; D unclear. The ends were cut back, 5 bases at V and 0 bases at J, with 8 bases in the middle. This CDR3 contains 14 residues. Germline CDR1 and CDR2: KGHDR and SFDVKD. This chain's CDR3 is CATSGTYSTDTQYF. CDR3 DNA sequence: TGTGCCACCAGTGGTACCTACAGCACAGATACGCAGTATTTT.

The gene calls are TRBV11-2 and TRBJ1-1; 9 positions agree with TRBD1. CDR3 length: 14 residues. Germline loops: CDR1 SGHAT, CDR2 FQNNGV. V trimming: 5 bases; J trimming: 6 bases; junction bases outside the gene matches: 7. The CDR3, as DNA: TGTGCCAGCAGCCCGTCCCGGGACAGGGCTGAAGCTTTCTTT. Amino acids: CASSPSRDRAEAFF.

The rearrangement uses TRBV30 and TRBJ2-7, with D perhaps matching TRBD1 (6 bases). There are 15 residues in the CDR3. V dropped 4 bases and J dropped 1 base, with 17 bases sitting between them. Looked up from germline, CDR1 is GTSNPN and CDR2 is SVGIG (reference sequence). The CDR3 region is CAWNPDSSLSYEQYF. In nucleotides, the CDR3 is TGTGCCTGGAACCCGGACAGTTCCTTATCCTACGAGCAGTACTTC.

The chain links TRBV13 to TRBJ2-2, with 8 positions matching TRBD1. The germline V gene encodes CDR1 PRHDT and CDR2 FYEKMQ (reference sequence). This CDR3 has 14 amino acids. The trim removed 5 bases at V and 7 bases at J, leaving 6 bases unmatched. The CDR3 spells CASSLGQGRGELFF. CDR3 nucleotide sequence: TGTGCCAGCAGCCTCGGACAGGGCCGCGGGGAGCTGTTTTTT.

The V gene is TRBV19, the J gene TRBJ2-3; 7 bases match TRBD1. The V and J ends lost 7 bases and 0 bases, in that order; junction bases with no gene match: 4. The CDR3 runs to 14 residues. Germline values: CDR1 LNHDA, CDR2 SQIVND (reference sequence). For the CDR3, the DNA is TGTGCCAGTACCCCGGGACAGAGCACAGATACGCAGTATTTT. The encoded protein is CASTPGQSTDTQYF.

A remark on this clone: Other DNA sequences in this specimen translate into the identical CDR3. The chain uses TRBV3-1 (or the pseudogene TRBV3-2) and TRBJ2-5; 11 bases map to TRBD2. V shed 1 base and J 2 bases; nucleotides not matched to a gene: 0. The CDR3 spans 15 residues. Germline V gives CDR1 LGHDT, CDR2 YNNKEL (reference sequence). Here the CDR3 reads CASSQGLAGQETQYF. The CDR3 region has the DNA TGTGCCAGCAGCCAAGGACTAGCGGGGCAAGAGACCCAGTACTTC.

Here the CDR3 DNA reads TGCGCCAGCAGCCAAGATAGGGACGCGGCCTACTACGAGCAGTACTTC. Protein product: CASSQDRDAAYYEQYF. J is TRBJ2-7 and V is TRBV4-1; D might be TRBD1 or TRBD2, each matching 5 bases. This CDR3 is 16 amino acids long. V gave up 0 bases and J gave up 3 bases, with 15 bases separating them. CDR1 MGHRA and CDR2 YSYEKL come from the germline V gene.

The chain carries TRBV7-9 and TRBJ1-2, with 9 bases fitting TRBD1. CDR1 SEHNR and CDR2 FQNEAQ come from the germline V gene (reference sequence). After removal of 4 bases from V and 8 bases from J, the junction contained 11 bases not matched to a gene. This CDR3 spans 15 amino acids. CDR3 residues: CASSWDRDIPGGYTF. The CDR3 DNA sequence: TGTGCCAGCAGCTGGGACAGGGACATACCCGGGGGCTACACCTTC. The full variable domain, with the rest looked up from reference TRBV7-9 and TRBJ1-2, is DTGVSQNPRHKITKRGQNVTFRCDPISEHNRLYWYRQTLGQGPEFLTYFQNEAQLEKSRLLSDRFSAERPKGSFSTLEIQRTEQGDSAMYLCASSWDRDIPGGYTFGSGTRLTVV.

The J gene is TRBJ2-3, the V gene TRBV6-5; the D gene is possibly TRBD2 (6 bases). This CDR3 spans 15 amino acids. Trimming pared 9 bases from V and 0 bases from J, leaving 16 bases between. Germline CDR1 reads MNHEY; CDR2 reads SVGAGI. The CDR3 sequence: CARKAGRVSTDTQYF. The DNA for the CDR3 is TGTGCCAGAAAGGCGGGGCGGGTTAGCACAGATACGCAGTATTTT.

The gene calls are TRBV4-1 and TRBJ2-1; a weak D match, TRBD2 (5 bases). Germline V gives CDR1 MGHRA, CDR2 YSYEKL. V lost 0 bases to trimming and J lost 7 bases, with 13 bases between them. CDR3 size: 15 residues. CDR3 DNA: TGCGCCAGCAGCCAAGATTGGCGTACGGGGAATGAGCAGTTCTTC. It translates to CASSQDWRTGNEQFF.

This clone was seen just once. The chain joins TRBV4-1 to TRBJ1-2; D ambiguous. The CDR3 contains 15 residues. Per the germline V gene, CDR1 is MGHRA and CDR2 is YSYEKL. V gave up 3 bases and J gave up 6 bases, with 17 bases separating them. Written as DNA, the CDR3 is TGCGCCAGCAGCCACAGAACGGAACTACCCAATGGCTACACCTTC. This sequence encodes CASSHRTELPNGYTF.

This chain uses TRBV27 with TRBJ2-7; 9 bases map to TRBD1. The ends lost 5 bases at V and 4 bases at J; junction bases unmatched: 9. Per germline, CDR1 MNHEY and CDR2 SMNVEV (reference sequence). CDR3 length: 15 residues. DNA for the CDR3: TGTGCCAGCAGTAACAGGGACAGGGCCTTTTACGAGCAGTACTTC. Encoded protein: CASSNRDRAFYEQYF.

This clone was observed once. The chain couples TRBV27 to TRBJ2-3; D gene uncertain. CDR1 is MNHEY and CDR2 is SMNVEV in the germline V gene (reference sequence). The CDR3 contains 12 residues. With 5 bases removed from V and 4 bases from J, the gap between germline ends came to 7 bases. The chain's CDR3 is CASSPSPDTQYF. The CDR3 DNA reads TGTGCCAGCAGTCCGAGTCCAGATACGCAGTATTTT.

The chain uses TRBV7-2 and TRBJ2-1, with 9 bases identical to TRBD2. This CDR3 contains 16 residues. The trim removed 3 bases at V and 5 bases at J, leaving 8 bases unmatched. Germline CDR1 reads SGHTA; CDR2 reads FQGNSA. CDR3 protein: CASSFYSGRFDNEQFF. CDR3 coding DNA: TGTGCCAGCAGCTTTTATAGCGGGAGATTCGACAATGAGCAGTTCTTC.

The chain recombines TRBV15 with TRBJ2-1; possibly TRBD2 for D (5 bases). The V end lost 0 bases, the J end lost 5 bases, and 11 bases lay between the germline ends. In germline, CDR1 is LNHNV, CDR2 YYDKDF (reference sequence). The CDR3 loop spans 15 amino acids. This CDR3 reads CATSRERARDNEQFF. The CDR3, as DNA: TGTGCCACCAGCAGAGAGAGGGCCCGCGACAATGAGCAGTTCTTC.

The CDR3 spells CAWSYGRINSPLHF. The CDR3, as DNA: TGTGCCTGGAGCTACGGCCGAATTAATTCACCCCTCCACTTT. The rearrangement uses TRBV30 and TRBJ1-6; D uncertain. V was trimmed by 3 bases and J by 6 bases, leaving 12 bases between them. Germline CDR1 and CDR2: GTSNPN and SVGIG (reference sequence). This CDR3 contains 14 residues.

This clone was seen only once. The CDR3 is CASSLAIGNDGYTF. The CDR3 DNA follows: TGCGCCAGCAGCTTGGCCATCGGGAACGATGGCTACACCTTC. The chain is built from TRBV5-1 and TRBJ1-2; no firm D call. The germline V gene encodes CDR1 SGHRS and CDR2 YFSETQ. Trimming removed 0 bases from V and 6 bases from J, with 12 bases in between. This CDR3 contains 14 residues.

The genes are TRBV2 and TRBJ1-6; D not certain. The CDR3 contains 11 residues. The V gene lost 2 bases and the J gene lost 9 bases, with 2 bases spanning the gap. Germline V gene lookup returns CDR1 SNHLY and CDR2 FYNNEI. CDR3: CASSEFSPLHF. CDR3 nucleotide sequence: TGTGCCAGCAGTGAATTTTCACCCCTCCACTTT.